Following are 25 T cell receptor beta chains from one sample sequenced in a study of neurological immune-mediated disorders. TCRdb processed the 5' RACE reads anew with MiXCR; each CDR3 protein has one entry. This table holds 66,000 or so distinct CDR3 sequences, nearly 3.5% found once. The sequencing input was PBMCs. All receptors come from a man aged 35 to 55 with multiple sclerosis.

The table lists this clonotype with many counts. The CDR3 DNA reads TGTGCCAGCAGCGACGGACTAGATTTGAGCACAGATACGCAGTATTTT. It is translated as CASSDGLDLSTDTQYF. This chain connects TRBV7-9 to TRBJ2-3, with 7 bases aligning to TRBD2. The junction had 8 bases not matched to a gene; V was cut back by 5 bases and J by 0 bases. CDR3 length equals 16 residues. Germline assignment: CDR1 SEHNR and CDR2 FQNEAQ (reference sequence).

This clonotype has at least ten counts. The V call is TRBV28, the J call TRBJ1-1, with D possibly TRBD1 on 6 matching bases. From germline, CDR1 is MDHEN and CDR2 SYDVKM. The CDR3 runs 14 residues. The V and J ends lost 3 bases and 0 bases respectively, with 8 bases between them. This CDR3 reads CASSLEGVNTEAFF. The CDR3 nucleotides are TGTGCCAGCAGTTTGGAGGGGGTGAACACTGAAGCTTTCTTT.

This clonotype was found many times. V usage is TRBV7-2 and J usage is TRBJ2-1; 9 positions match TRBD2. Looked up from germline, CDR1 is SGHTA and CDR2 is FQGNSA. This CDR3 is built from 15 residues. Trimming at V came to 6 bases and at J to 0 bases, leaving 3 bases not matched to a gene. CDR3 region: CASSYSGGSYNEQFF. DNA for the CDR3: TGTGCCAGCAGTTATAGCGGGGGCTCCTACAATGAGCAGTTCTTC.

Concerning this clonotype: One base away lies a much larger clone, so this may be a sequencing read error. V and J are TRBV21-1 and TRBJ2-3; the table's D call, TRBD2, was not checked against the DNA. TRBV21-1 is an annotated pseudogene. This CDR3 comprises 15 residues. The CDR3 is CASSVAGGYSHKQYF. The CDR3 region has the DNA TGTGCCAGCAGTGTAGCGGGGGGTTACTCTCATAAGCAGTATTTT.

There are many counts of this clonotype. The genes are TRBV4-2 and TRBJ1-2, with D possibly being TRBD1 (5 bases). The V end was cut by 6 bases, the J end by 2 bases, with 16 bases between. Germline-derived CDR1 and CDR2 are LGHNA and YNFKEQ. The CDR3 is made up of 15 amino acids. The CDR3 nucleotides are TGTGCCAGCAGGGGGGGGGAAGGGGTCAACTATGGCTACACCTTC. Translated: CASRGGEGVNYGYTF.

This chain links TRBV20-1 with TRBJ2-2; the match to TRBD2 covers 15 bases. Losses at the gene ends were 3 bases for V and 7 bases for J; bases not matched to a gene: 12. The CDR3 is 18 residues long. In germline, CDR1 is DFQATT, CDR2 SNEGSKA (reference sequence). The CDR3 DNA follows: TGCAGTGCTAGGGCCCCGCCGGGACTAGCGGGAGGTAACGGGGAGCTGTTTTTT. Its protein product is CSARAPPGLAGGNGELFF.

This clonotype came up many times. DNA for the CDR3: TGTGCCAATCGGAGGGAGATCATGAACACTGAAGCTTTCTTT. It is translated as CANRREIMNTEAFF. The chain has TRBV2 and TRBJ1-1, with D unclear. Germline CDR1 reads SNHLY; CDR2 reads FYNNEI. CDR3 length: 14 amino acids. V gave up 10 bases and J gave up 0 bases, with 15 bases separating them.

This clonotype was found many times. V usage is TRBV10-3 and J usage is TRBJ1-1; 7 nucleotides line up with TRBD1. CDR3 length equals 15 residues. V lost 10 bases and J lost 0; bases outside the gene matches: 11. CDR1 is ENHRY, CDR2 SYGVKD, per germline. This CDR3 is CATQGGALLNTEAFF. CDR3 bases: TGTGCCACCCAGGGGGGCGCGCTCTTGAACACTGAAGCTTTCTTT.

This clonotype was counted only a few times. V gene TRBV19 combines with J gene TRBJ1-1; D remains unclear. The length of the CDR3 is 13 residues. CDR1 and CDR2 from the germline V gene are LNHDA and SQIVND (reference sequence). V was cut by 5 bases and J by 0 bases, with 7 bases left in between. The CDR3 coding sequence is TGTGCCAGTAGTGCGGCTATGAACACTGAAGCTTTCTTT. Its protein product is CASSAAMNTEAFF.

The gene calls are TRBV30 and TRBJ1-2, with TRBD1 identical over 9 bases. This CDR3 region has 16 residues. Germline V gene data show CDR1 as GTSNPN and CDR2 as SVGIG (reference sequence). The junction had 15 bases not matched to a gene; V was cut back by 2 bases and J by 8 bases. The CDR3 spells CAWSTTGTGPLRGYTF. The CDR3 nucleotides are TGTGCCTGGAGTACCACCGGGACAGGGCCCCTCCGGGGCTACACCTTC.

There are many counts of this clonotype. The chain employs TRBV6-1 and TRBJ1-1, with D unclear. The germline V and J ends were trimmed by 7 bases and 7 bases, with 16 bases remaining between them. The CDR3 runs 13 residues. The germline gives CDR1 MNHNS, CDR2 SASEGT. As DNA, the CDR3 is TGTGCCAGCACCAGAAGCGGTTATAGTGAAGCTTTCTTT. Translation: CASTRSGYSEAFF.

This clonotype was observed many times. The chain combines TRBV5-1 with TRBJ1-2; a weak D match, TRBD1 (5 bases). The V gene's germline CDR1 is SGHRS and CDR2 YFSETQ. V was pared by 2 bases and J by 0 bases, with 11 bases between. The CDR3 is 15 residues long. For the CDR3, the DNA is TGCGCCAGCAGCTTCCGGGACGGACCTAACTATGGCTACACCTTC. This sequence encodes CASSFRDGPNYGYTF.

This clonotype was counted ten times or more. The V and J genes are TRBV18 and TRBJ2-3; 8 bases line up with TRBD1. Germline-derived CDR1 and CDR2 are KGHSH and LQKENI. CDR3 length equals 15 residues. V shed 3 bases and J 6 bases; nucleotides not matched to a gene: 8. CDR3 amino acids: CASSPERTGLDTQYF. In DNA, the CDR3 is TGTGCCAGCTCACCCGAGCGGACAGGGCTGGATACGCAGTATTTT.

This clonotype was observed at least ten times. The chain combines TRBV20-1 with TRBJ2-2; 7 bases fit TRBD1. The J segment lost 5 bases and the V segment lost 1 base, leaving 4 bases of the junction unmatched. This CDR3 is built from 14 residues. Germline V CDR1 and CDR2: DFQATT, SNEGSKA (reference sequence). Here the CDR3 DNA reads TGCAGTGCTAGAGTGGCAGGGGGAACCGGGGAGCTGTTTTTT. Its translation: CSARVAGGTGELFF.

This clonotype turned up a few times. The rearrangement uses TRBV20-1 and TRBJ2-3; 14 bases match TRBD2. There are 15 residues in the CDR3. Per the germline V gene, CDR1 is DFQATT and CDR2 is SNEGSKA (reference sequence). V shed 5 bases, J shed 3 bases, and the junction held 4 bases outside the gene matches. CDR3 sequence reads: CSARTSGRRTDTQYF. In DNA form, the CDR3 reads TGCAGTGCTCGGACTAGCGGGAGGAGGACAGATACGCAGTATTTT.

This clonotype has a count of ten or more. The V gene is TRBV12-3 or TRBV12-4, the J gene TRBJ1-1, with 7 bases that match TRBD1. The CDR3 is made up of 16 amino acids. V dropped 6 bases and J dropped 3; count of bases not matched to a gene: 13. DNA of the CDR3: TGTGCCAGCAGAAGACCAAGGGGGCGACGGGACACTGAAGCTTTCTTT. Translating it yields CASRRPRGRRDTEAFF.

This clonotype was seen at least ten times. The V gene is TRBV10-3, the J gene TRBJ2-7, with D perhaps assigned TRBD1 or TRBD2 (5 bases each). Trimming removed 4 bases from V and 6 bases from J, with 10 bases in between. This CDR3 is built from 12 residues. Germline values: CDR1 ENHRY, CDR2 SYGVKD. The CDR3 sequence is CAISGGAGEQYF. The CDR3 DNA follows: TGTGCCATCAGTGGAGGGGCCGGCGAGCAGTACTTC.

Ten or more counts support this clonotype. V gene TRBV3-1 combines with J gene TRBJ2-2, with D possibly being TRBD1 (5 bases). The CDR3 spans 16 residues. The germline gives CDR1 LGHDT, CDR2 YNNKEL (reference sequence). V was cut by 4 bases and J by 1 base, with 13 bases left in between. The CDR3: CASSRKLGVNTGELFF. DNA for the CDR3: TGTGCCAGCAGCCGAAAGCTAGGGGTGAACACCGGGGAGCTGTTTTTT.

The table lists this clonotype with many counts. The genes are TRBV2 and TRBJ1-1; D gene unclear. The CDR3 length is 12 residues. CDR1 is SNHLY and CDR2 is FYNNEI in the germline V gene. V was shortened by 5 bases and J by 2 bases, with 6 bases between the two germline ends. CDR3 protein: CASSSVNTEAFF. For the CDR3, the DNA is TGTGCCAGCAGTTCAGTAAACACTGAAGCTTTCTTT.

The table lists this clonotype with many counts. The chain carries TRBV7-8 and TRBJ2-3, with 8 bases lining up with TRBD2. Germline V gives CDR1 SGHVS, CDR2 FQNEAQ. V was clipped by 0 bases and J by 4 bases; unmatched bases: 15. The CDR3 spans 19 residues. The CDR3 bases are TGTGCCAGCAGCTTAGCGGCCTGGGCGGGGGGCTATCGGGCAGATACGCAGTATTTT. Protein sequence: CASSLAAWAGGYRADTQYF.

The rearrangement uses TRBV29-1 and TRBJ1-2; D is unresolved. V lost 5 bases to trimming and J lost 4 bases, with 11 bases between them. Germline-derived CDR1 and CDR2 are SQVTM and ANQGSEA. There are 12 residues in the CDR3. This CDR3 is CSVSDGTYGYTF. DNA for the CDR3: TGCAGCGTTTCGGATGGTACCTATGGCTACACCTTC. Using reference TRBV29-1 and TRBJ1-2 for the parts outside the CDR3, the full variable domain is SAVISQKPSRDICQRGTSLTIQCQVDSQVTMMFWYRQQPGQSLTLIATANQGSEATYESGFVIDKFPISRPNLTFSTLTVSNMSPEDSSIYLCSVSDGTYGYTFGSGTRLTVV.

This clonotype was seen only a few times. CDR3 nucleotide sequence: TGCGCCAGCAGCTTGGGGGCTAATAGCAATCAGCCCCAGCATTTT. It is translated as CASSLGANSNQPQHF. J is TRBJ1-5 and V is TRBV5-1; D gene ambiguous. CDR1 is SGHRS and CDR2 is YFSETQ in the germline V gene. With 0 bases removed from V and 0 bases from J, the gap between germline ends came to 7 bases. CDR3 length equals 15 residues.

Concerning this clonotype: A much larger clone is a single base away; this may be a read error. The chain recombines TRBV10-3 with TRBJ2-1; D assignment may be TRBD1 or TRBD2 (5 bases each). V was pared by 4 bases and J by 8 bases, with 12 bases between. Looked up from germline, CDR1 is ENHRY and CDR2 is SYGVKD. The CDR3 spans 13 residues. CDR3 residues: CAISVKLGDEQFF. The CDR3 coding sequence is TGTGCCATCAGTGTAAAATTGGGGGATGAGCAGTTCTTC.

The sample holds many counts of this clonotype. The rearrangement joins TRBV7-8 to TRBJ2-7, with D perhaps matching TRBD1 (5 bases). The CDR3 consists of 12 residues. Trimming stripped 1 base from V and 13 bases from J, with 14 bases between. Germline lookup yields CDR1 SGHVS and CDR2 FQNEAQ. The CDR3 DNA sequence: TGTGCCAGCAGCTTAGATCAGGGAACGCAATACTTC. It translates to CASSLDQGTQYF.

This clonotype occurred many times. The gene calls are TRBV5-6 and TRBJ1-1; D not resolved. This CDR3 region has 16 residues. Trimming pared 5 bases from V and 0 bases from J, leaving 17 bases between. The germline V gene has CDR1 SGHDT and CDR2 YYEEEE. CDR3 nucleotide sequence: TGTGCCAGCAGTCCCCCGGCCGGGCCACTGAACACTGAAGCTTTCTTT. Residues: CASSPPAGPLNTEAFF. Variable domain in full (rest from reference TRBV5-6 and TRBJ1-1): DAGVTQSPTHLIKTRGQQVTLRCSPKSGHDTVSWYQQALGQGPQFIFQYYEEEERQRGNFPDRFSGHQFPNYSSELNVNALLLGDSALYLCASSPPAGPLNTEAFFGQGTRLTVV.